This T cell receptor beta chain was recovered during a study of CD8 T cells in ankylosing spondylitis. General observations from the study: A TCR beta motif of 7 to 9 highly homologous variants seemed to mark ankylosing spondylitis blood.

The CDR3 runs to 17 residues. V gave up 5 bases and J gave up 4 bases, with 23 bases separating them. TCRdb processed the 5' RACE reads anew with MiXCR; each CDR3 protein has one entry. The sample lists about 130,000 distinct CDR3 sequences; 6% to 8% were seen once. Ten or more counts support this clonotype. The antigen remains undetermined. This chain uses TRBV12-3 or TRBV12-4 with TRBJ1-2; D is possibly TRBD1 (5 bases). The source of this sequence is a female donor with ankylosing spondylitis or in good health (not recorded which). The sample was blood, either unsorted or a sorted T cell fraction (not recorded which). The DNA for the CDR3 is TGTGCCAGCAGTCCCCCTCAGTCCAGGGCGGAGGGCTATGGCTACACCTTC. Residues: CASSPPQSRAEGYGYTF.